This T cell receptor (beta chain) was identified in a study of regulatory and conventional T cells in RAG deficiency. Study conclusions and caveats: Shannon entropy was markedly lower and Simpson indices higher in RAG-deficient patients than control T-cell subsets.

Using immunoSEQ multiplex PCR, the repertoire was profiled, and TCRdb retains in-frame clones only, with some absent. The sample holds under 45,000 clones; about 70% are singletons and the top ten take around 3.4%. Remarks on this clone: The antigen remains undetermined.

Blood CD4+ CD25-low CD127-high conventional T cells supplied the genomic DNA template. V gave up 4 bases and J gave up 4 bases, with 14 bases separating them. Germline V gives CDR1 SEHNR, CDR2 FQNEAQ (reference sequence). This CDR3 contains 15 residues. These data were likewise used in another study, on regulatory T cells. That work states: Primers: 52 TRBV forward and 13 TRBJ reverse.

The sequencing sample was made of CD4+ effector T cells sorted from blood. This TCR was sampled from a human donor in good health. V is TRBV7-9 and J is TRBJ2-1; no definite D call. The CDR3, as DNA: TGTGCCAGCAGCTCTGGCGCCATTCCTTACAATGAGCAGTTCTTC. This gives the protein CASSSGAIPYNEQFF.